This T cell receptor beta chain was identified in a study of spatial heterogeneity in lung cancer. Study-wide points: Expanded alpha and beta TCR counts within tumors tracked tumor mutation counts.

The CDR3 has 17 amino acids. Per the germline V gene, CDR1 is MNHEY and CDR2 is SVGAGI. The J segment lost 7 bases and the V segment lost 0 bases, leaving 9 bases of the junction unmatched. As to this clonotype: Its antigen is as yet unknown. Within a library made for alpha chains, this beta chain is off target, and its count is uninformative.

As to time point: sample taken at primary tumor resection. TCRdb reanalysed the 5' RACE reads using MiXCR and keeps one entry per CDR3 protein. Of fewer than 8,500 distinct CDR3 sequences in the sample, roughly 7% are singletons; the top ten hold 18%. Source: lung tumor tissue, taken at surgery. The source of this sequence is a female donor with early-stage non-small cell lung cancer. The V call is TRBV6-5, the J call TRBJ1-3; 10 bases align to TRBD1. The CDR3 DNA sequence: TGTGCCAGCAGTTACTCCTTTTGGACAGGGGGAGGCAACACCATATATTTT. It yields the protein CASSYSFWTGGGNTIYF.